Sequencing of this T cell receptor beta chain was carried out in a study of HIV-infected patients and healthy controls. Many counts were recorded for this clonotype. No cell fractionation was done, so the repertoire covers all unsorted peripheral blood T cells. Alpha and beta constant-region primers primed reverse transcription of around 550 ng RNA. Alpha and beta chain libraries were made separately by chain-specific third strand synthesis with multiplexing indices. TCRdb processed the 5' RACE reads anew with MiXCR; each CDR3 protein has one entry. Of around 7,400 distinct CDR3 sequences in the sample, 9.3% were seen once. Germline values: CDR1 DFQATT, CDR2 SNEGSKA (reference sequence). The V and J ends lost 3 bases and 6 bases, in that order; junction bases with no gene match: 15. The CDR3 sequence is 17 residues long.

The clonotype originates from an adult with HIV infection. The chain combines TRBV20-1 with TRBJ2-3; 10 positions match TRBD2. The source was blood, collected before antiretroviral therapy. CDR3 sequence (DNA): TGCAGTGCTAGTTGGTGGACTAGCGGAGCCCCTGTGGATACGCAGTATTTT. Its protein product is CSASWWTSGAPVDTQYF.